This T cell receptor beta chain was captured by sequencing in a study of CD8 T cells in Susac syndrome. Study-level background: The Susac syndrome patients were therapy-naive, on corticosteroids, or on intravenous immunoglobulin alone at blood draw. Notes on the study in general: In Susac patients, clonal expansion was not detected in CD4+ cells. As acknowledged by the study, its TCR sequencing and HLA analysis included a relatively small number of individuals.

This clonotype was counted a few times. Its antigen is still unknown. Diagnostic criteria defined recently for definite or probable disease were met by the Susac syndrome patients. Random hexamers primed reverse transcription of about 0.45 to 1 ug RNA. TCRdb independently ran MiXCR on the immunoSEQ multiplex PCR reads; one entry per CDR3 protein. The repertoire holds 240,000 or so distinct CDR3 sequences, with about 96% as singletons. Sequenced material: CD4+ T cells from PBMCs. The source of this sequence is a human donor with Susac syndrome.

CDR3 bases: TGTGCCAGCCGAAGTGGCTATGGCTACACCTTC. This encodes CASRSGYGYTF. The chain employs TRBV27 and TRBJ1-2; D uncertain. Germline V gene data show CDR1 as MNHEY and CDR2 as SMNVEV (reference sequence). The CDR3 covers 11 residues. With 8 bases removed from V and 4 bases from J, the gap between germline ends came to 8 bases.